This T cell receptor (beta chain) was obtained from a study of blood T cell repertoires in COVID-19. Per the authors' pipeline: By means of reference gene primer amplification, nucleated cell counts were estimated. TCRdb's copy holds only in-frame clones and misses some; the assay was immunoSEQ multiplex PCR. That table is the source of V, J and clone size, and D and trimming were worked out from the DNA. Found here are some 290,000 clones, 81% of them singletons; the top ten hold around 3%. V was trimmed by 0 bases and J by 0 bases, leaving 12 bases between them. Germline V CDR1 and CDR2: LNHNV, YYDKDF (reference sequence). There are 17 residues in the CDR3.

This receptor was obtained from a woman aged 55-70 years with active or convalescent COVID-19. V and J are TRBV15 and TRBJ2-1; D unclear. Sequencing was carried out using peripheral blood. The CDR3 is CATSRDLGYSSYNEQFF. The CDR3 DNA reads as TGTGCCACCAGCAGAGATCTTGGTTATAGCTCCTACAATGAGCAGTTCTTC. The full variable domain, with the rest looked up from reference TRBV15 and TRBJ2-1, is DAMVIQNPRYQVTQFGKPVTLSCSQTLNHNVMYWYQQKSSQAPKLLFHYYDKDFNNEADTPDNFQSRRPNTSFCFLDIRSPGLGDTAMYLCATSRDLGYSSYNEQFFGPGTRLTVL.